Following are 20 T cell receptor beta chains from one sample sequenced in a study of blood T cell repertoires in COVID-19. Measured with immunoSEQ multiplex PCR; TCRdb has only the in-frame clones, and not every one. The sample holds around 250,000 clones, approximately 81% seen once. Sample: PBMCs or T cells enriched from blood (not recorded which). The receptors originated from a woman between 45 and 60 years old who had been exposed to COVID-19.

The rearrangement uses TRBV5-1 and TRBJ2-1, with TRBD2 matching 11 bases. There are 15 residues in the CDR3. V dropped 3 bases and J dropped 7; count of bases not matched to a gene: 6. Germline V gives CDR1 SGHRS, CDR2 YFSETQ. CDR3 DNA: TGCGCCAGCAGCTCTATAGCGGGGGGGCAAAATGAGCAGTTCTTC. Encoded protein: CASSSIAGGQNEQFF.

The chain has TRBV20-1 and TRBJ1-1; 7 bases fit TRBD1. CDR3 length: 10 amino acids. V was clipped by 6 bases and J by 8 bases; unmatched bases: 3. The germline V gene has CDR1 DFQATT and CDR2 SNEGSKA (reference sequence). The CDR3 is CSATQGEAFF. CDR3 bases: TGCAGTGCCACACAGGGGGAAGCTTTCTTT.

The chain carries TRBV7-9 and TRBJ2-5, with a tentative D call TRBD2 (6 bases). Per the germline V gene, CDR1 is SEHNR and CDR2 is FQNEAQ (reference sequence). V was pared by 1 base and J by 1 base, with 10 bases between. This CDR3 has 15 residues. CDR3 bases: TGTGCCAGCAGCTTAGGTTTGACTAGCCAAGAGACCCAGTACTTC. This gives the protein CASSLGLTSQETQYF.

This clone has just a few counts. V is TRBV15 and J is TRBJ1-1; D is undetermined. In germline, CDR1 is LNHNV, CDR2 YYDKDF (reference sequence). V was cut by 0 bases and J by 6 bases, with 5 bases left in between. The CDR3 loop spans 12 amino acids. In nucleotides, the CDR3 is TGTGCCACCAGCAGAGATAGTGCTGAAGCTTTCTTT. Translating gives CATSRDSAEAFF.

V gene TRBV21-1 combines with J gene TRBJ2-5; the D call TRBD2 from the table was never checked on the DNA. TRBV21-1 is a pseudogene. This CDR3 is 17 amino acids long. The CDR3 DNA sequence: TGTGCCAGCAGCAAATTGGGACTAGCGGAGCTAGGGGAGACCCAGTACTTC. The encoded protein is CASSKLGLAELGETQYF.

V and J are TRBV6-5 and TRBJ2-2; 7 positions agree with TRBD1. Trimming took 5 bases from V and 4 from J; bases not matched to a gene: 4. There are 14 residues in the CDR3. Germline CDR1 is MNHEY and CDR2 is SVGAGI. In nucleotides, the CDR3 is TGTGCCAGCAGTACCGGGACAGCCACCGGGGAGCTGTTTTTT. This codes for CASSTGTATGELFF.

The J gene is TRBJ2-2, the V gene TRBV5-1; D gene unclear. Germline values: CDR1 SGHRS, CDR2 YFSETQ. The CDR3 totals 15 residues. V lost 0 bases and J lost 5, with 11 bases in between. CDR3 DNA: TGCGCCAGCAGCTTGGATGGTTGGCCTACCGGGGAGCTGTTTTTT. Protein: CASSLDGWPTGELFF.

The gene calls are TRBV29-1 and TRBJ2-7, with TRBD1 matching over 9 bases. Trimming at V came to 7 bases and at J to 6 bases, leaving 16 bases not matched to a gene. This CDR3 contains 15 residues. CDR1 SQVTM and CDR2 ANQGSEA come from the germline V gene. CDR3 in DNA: TGCAGCGCCCTACATGGGGGACAGGGCTTCTCCGAGCAGTACTTC. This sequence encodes CSALHGGQGFSEQYF.

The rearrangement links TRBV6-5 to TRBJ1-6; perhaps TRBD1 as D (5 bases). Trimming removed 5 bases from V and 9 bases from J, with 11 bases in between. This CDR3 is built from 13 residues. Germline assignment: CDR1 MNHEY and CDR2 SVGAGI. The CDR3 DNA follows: TGTGCCAGCAGTCCCAGGGATACTTCACCCCTCCACTTT. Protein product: CASSPRDTSPLHF.

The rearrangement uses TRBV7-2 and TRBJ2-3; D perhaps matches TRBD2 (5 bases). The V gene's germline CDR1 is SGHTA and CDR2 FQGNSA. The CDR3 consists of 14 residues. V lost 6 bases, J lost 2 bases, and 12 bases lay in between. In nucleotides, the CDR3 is TGTGCCAGCAGTTACGGACTGTCCACAGATACGCAGTATTTT. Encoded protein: CASSYGLSTDTQYF.

Written as DNA, the CDR3 is TGCGCCAGCAGTCGGGGACAGGGGCTTTCCCCTTACGAGCAGTACTTC. This translates into CASSRGQGLSPYEQYF. The V and J genes are TRBV23-1 and TRBJ2-7; 10 bases map to TRBD1. TRBV23-1 is given ORF status, its function remaining uncertain. The CDR3 is 16 residues long. J lost 4 bases, V lost 4 bases, and 10 bases had no gene match.

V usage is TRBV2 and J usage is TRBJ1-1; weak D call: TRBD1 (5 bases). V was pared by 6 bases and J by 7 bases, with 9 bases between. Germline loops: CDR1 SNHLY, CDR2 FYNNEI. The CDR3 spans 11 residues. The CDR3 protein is CASRDILEAFF. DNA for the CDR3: TGTGCCAGCAGGGACATTCTTGAAGCTTTCTTT.

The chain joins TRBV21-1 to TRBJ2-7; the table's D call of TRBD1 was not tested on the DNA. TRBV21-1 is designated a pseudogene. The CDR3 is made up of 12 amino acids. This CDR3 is CASARQGLEQYF. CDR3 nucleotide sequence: TGTGCCAGCGCTAGACAGGGGCTCGAGCAGTACTTC.

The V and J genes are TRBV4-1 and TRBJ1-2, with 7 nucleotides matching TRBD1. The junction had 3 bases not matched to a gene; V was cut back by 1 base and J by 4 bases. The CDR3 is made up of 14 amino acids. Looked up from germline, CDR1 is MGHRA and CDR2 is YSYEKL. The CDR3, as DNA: TGCGCCAGCAGCCAAGGACAGGGATCCTATGGCTACACCTTC. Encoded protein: CASSQGQGSYGYTF.

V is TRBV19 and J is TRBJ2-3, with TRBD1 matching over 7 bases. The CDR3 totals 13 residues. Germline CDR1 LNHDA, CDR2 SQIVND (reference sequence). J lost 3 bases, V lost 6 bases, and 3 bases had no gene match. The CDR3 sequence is CASSPTGTDTQYF. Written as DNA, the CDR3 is TGTGCCAGTAGCCCGACAGGGACAGATACGCAGTATTTT.

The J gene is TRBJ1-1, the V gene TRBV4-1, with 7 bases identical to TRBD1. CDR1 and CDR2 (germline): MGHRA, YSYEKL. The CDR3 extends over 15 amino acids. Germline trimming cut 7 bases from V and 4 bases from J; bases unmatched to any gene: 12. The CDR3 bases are TGCGCCAGCAACTCAAGACAGGGTTCGGGCACTGAAGCTTTCTTT. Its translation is CASNSRQGSGTEAFF.

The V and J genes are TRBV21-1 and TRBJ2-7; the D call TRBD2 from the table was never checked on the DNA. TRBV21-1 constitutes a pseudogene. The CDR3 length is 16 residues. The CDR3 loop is CASSNRWTSEPYEQYF. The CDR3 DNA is TGTGCCAGCAGCAATCGATGGACTAGCGAACCCTACGAGCAGTACTTC.

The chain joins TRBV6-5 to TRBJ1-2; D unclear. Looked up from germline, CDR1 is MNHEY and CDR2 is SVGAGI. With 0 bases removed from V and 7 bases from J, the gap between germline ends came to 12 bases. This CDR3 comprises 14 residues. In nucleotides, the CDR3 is TGTGCCAGCAGTTACTCGGGAGGGATGGGTGGCTACACCTTC. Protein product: CASSYSGGMGGYTF.

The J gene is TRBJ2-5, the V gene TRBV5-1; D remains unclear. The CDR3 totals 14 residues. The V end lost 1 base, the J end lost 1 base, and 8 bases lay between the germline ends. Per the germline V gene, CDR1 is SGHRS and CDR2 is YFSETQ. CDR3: CASSLLGLQETQYF. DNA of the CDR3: TGCGCCAGCAGCTTGTTGGGCCTCCAAGAGACCCAGTACTTC.

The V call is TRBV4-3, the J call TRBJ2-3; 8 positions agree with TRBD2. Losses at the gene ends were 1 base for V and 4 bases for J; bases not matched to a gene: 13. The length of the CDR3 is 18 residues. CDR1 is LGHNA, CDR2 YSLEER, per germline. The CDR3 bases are TGCGCCAGCAGCCAAGTCTGGCCACGATCGGGACTAGCAGATACGCAGTATTTT. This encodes CASSQVWPRSGLADTQYF.